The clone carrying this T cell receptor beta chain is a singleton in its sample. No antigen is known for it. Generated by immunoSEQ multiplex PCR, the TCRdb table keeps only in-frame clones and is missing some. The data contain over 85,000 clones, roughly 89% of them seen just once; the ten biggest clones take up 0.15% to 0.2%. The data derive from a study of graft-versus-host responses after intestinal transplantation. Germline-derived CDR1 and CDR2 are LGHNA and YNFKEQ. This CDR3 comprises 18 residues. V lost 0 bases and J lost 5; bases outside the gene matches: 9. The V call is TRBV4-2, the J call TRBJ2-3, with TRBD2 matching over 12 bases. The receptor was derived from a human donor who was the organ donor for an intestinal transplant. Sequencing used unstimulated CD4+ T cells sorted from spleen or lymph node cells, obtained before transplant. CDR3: CASSQDSPSGGGLDTQYF. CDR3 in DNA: TGTGCCAGCAGCCAAGATTCACCTAGCGGGGGGGGGTTAGATACGCAGTATTTT.